This T cell receptor beta chain was profiled in a study of T cells expressing NK-cell markers. Study summary: Seven HCMV-seropositive donors and one seronegative donor made up the eight sequenced donors.

Germline assignment: CDR1 SGHRS and CDR2 YFSETQ. The CDR3 totals 12 residues. Points from the study as a whole: As a fraction of CD8+ T cells, dominant NKG2C+ clonotypes reached roughly 1.0-8% in 5 to 7 donors.

With UMIs, 5'RACE template switching was used to make TCR beta cDNA. TCRdb reprocessed the 5' RACE reads; each CDR3 protein has one entry and no DNA is given. Its table records about 260,000 distinct CDR3 sequences. Points on this clonotype: The antigen is not known.

Sample: blood T cells: a sorted CD56 or NKG2C T cell subset, CD4+ or CD8+ T cells, or bulk PBMC T cells (not recorded which). The V call is TRBV5-1, the J call TRBJ2-1. The receptor was derived from a man younger than 30 in good health. CDR3 residues: CASSSFVGEQFF.